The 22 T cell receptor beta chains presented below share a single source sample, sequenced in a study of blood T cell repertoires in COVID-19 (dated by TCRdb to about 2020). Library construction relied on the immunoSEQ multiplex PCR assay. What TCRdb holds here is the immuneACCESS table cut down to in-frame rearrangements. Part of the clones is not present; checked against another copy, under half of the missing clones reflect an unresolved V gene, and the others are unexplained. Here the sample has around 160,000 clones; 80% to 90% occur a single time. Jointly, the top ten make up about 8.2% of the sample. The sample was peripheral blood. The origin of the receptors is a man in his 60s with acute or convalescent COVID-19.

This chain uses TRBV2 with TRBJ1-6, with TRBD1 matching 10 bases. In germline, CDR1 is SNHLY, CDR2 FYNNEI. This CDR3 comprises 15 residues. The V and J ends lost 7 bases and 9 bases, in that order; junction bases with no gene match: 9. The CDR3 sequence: CASTGTGTGASPLHF. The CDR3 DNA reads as TGTGCCAGCACGGGTACCGGGACAGGGGCTTCACCCCTCCACTTT.

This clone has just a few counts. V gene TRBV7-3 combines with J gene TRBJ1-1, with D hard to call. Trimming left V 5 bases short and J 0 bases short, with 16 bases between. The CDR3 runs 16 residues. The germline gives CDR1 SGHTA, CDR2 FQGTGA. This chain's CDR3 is CASSPAPGLLNTEAFF. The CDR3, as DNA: TGTGCCAGCAGCCCTGCCCCCGGACTCCTGAACACTGAAGCTTTCTTT.

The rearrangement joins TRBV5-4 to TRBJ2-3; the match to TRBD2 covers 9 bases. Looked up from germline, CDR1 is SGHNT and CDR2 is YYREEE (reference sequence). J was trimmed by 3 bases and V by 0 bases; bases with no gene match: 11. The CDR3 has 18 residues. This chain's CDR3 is CASSLGGRAGALTDTQYF. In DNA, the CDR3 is TGTGCCAGCAGCTTGGGCGGGAGGGCCGGAGCACTGACAGATACGCAGTATTTT.

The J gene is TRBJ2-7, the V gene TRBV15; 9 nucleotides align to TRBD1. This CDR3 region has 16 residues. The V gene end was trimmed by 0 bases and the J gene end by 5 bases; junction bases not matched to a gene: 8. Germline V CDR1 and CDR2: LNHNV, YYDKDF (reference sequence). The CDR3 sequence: CATSRDRGTGFDEQYF. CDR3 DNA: TGTGCCACCAGCAGAGATCGGGGGACAGGGTTTGACGAGCAGTACTTC.

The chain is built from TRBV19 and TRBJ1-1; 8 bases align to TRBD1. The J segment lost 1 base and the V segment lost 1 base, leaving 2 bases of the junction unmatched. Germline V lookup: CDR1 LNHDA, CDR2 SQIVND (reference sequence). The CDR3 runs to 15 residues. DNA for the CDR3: TGTGCCAGTAGTATAGGGACAGGGCGGAACACTGAAGCTTTCTTT. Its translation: CASSIGTGRNTEAFF.

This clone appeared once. This chain's CDR3 is CASSFGDRVNTEAFF. The CDR3 DNA reads as TGTGCCAGCAGTTTTGGAGACCGCGTGAACACTGAAGCTTTCTTT. This chain joins TRBV28 and TRBJ1-1; D gene ambiguous. Trimming removed 3 bases from V and 0 bases from J, with 11 bases in between. Looked up from germline, CDR1 is MDHEN and CDR2 is SYDVKM. CDR3 length: 15 amino acids.

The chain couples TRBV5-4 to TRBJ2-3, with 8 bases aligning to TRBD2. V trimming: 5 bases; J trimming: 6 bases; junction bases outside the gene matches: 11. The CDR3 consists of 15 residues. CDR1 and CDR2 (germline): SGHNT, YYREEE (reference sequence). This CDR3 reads CASSHSGATWDTQYF. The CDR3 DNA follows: TGTGCCAGCAGTCATAGCGGGGCCACTTGGGATACGCAGTATTTT.

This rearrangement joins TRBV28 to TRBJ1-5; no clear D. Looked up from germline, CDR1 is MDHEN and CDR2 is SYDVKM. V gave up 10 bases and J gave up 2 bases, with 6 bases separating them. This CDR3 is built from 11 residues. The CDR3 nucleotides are TGTGCCATAGCAGGCAATCAGCCCCAGCATTTT. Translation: CAIAGNQPQHF.

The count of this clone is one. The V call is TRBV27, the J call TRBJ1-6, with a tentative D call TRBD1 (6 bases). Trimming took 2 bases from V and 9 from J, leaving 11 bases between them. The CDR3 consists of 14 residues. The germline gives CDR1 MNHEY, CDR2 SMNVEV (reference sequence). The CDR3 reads CASSLIGGVSPLHF. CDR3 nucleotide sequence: TGTGCCAGCAGTTTAATAGGGGGGGTTTCACCCCTCCACTTT.

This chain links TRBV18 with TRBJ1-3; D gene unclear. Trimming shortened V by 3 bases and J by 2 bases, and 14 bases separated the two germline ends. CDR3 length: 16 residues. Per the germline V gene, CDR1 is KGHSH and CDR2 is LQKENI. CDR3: CASSPPVPGTGNTIYF. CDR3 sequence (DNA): TGTGCCAGCTCACCCCCGGTCCCAGGCACTGGAAACACCATATATTTT.

The CDR3 loop is CASRNWRPNEKLFF. The CDR3 bases are TGTGCCAGCAGGAATTGGAGACCCAATGAAAAACTGTTTTTT. This rearrangement joins TRBV27 to TRBJ1-4; D not resolved. Germline assignment: CDR1 MNHEY and CDR2 SMNVEV (reference sequence). The CDR3 is made up of 14 amino acids. V was shortened by 6 bases and J by 5 bases, with 13 bases between the two germline ends. Together with reference TRBV27 and TRBJ1-4, the CDR3 gives the full variable domain: EAQVTQNPRYLITVTGKKLTVTCSQNMNHEYMSWYRQDPGLGLRQIYYSMNVEVTDKGDVPEGYKVSRKEKRNFPLILESPSPNQTSLYFCASRNWRPNEKLFFGSGTQLSVL.

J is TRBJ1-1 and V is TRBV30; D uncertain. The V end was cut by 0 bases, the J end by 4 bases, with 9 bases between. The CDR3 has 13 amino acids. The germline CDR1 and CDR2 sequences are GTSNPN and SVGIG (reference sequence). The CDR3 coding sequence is TGTGCCTGGAGTGTAAGTTTCGGCACTGAAGCTTTCTTT. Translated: CAWSVSFGTEAFF. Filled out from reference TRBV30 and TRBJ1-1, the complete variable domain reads SQTIHQWPATLVQPVGSPLSLECTVEGTSNPNLYWYRQAAGRGLQLLFYSVGIGQISSEVPQNLSASRPQDRQFILSSKKLLLSDSGFYLCAWSVSFGTEAFFGQGTRLTVV.

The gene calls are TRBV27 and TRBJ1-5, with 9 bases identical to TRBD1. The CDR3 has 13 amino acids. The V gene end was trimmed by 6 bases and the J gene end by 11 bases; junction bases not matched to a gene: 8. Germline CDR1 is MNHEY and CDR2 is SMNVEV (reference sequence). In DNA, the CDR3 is TGTGCCAGCAGCCGTCTCGGGACAGGGTCCCAGCATTTT. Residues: CASSRLGTGSQHF.

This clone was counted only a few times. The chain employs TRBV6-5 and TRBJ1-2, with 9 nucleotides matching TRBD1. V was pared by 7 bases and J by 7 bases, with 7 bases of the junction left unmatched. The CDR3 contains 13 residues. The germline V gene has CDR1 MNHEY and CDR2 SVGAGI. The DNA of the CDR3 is TGTGCCAGCATGAAACAGGGGGCGCTTGGCTACACCTTC. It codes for CASMKQGALGYTF.

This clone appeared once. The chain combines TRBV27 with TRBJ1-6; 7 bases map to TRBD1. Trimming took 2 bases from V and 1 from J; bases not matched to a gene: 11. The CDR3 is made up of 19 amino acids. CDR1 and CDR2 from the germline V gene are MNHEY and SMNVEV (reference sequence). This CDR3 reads CASSLNRGGISSYNSPLHF. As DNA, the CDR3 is TGTGCCAGCAGTTTAAACAGGGGTGGAATCAGTTCCTATAATTCACCCCTCCACTTT.

CDR3 protein: CATSRDLGTYNEQFF. In nucleotides, the CDR3 is TGTGCCACCAGCAGAGACCTAGGAACCTACAATGAGCAGTTCTTC. V and J are TRBV15 and TRBJ2-1, with D unresolved. This CDR3 is 15 amino acids long. Per the germline V gene, CDR1 is LNHNV and CDR2 is YYDKDF (reference sequence). The germline V and J ends were trimmed by 0 bases and 2 bases, with 8 bases remaining between them. Using reference TRBV15 and TRBJ2-1 for the parts outside the CDR3, the full variable domain is DAMVIQNPRYQVTQFGKPVTLSCSQTLNHNVMYWYQQKSSQAPKLLFHYYDKDFNNEADTPDNFQSRRPNTSFCFLDIRSPGLGDTAMYLCATSRDLGTYNEQFFGPGTRLTVL.

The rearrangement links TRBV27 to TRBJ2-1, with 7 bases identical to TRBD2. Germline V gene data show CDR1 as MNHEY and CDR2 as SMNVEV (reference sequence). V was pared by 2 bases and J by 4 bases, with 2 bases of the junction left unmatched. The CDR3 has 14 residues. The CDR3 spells CASSLTGGYNEQFF. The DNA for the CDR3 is TGTGCCAGCAGTTTAACGGGGGGTTACAATGAGCAGTTCTTC.

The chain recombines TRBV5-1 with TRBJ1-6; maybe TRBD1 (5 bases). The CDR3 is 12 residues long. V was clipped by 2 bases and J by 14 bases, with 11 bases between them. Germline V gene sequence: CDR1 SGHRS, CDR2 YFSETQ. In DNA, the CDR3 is TGCGCCAGCAGCTTCGGGGCGGGGTCCCTCCACTTT. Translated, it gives CASSFGAGSLHF.

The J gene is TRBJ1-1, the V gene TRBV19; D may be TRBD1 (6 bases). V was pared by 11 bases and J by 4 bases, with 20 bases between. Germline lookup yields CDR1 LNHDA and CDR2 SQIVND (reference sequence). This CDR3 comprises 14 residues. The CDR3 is CAAMPTGWVTEAFF. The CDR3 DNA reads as TGTGCCGCTATGCCCACAGGGTGGGTCACTGAAGCTTTCTTT. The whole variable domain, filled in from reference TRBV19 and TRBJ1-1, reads DGGITQSPKYLFRKEGQNVTLSCEQNLNHDAMYWYRQDPGQGLRLIYYSQIVNDFQKGDIAEGYSVSREKKESFPLTVTSAQKNPTAFYLCAAMPTGWVTEAFFGQGTRLTVV.

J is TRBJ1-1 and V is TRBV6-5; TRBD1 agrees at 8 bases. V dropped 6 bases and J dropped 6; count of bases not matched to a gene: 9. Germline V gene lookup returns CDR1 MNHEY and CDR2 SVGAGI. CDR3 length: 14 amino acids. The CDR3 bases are TGTGCCAGCAGGCGCCGGGACAGGCTGGCTGAAGCTTTCTTT. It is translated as CASRRRDRLAEAFF.

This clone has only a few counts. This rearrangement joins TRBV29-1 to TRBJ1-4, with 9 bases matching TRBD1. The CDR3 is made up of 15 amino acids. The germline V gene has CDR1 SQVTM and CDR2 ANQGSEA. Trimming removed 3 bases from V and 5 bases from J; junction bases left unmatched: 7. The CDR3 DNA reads TGCAGCGTTGAGGCACCGGGACAGGGAAATGAAAAACTGTTTTTT. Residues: CSVEAPGQGNEKLFF.

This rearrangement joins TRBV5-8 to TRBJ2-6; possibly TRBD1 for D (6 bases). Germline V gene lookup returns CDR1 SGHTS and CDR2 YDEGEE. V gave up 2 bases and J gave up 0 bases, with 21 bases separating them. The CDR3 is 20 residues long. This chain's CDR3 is CASSFLGADSESSGANVLTF. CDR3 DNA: TGTGCCAGCAGCTTCCTTGGCGCGGACAGCGAAAGCTCTGGGGCCAACGTCCTGACTTTC.